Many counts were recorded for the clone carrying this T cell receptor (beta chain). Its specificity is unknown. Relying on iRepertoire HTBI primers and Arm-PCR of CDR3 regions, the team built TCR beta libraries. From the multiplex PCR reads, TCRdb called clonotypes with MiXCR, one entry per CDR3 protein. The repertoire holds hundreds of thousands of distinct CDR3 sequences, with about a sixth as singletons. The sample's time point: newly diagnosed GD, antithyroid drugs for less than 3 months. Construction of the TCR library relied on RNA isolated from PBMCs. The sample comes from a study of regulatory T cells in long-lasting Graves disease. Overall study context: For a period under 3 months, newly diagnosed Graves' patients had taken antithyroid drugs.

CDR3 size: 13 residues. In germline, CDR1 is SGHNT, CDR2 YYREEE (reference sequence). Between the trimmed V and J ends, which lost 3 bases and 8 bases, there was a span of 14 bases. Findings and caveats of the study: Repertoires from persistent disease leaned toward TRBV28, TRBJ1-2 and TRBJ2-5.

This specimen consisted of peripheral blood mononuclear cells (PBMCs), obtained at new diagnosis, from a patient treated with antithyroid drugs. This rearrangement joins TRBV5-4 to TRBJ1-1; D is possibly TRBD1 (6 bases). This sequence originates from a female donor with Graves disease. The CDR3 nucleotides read TGTGCCAGCAGCTCAAGGGGGGGAGGGGAAGCTTTCTTT. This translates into CASSSRGGGEAFF.